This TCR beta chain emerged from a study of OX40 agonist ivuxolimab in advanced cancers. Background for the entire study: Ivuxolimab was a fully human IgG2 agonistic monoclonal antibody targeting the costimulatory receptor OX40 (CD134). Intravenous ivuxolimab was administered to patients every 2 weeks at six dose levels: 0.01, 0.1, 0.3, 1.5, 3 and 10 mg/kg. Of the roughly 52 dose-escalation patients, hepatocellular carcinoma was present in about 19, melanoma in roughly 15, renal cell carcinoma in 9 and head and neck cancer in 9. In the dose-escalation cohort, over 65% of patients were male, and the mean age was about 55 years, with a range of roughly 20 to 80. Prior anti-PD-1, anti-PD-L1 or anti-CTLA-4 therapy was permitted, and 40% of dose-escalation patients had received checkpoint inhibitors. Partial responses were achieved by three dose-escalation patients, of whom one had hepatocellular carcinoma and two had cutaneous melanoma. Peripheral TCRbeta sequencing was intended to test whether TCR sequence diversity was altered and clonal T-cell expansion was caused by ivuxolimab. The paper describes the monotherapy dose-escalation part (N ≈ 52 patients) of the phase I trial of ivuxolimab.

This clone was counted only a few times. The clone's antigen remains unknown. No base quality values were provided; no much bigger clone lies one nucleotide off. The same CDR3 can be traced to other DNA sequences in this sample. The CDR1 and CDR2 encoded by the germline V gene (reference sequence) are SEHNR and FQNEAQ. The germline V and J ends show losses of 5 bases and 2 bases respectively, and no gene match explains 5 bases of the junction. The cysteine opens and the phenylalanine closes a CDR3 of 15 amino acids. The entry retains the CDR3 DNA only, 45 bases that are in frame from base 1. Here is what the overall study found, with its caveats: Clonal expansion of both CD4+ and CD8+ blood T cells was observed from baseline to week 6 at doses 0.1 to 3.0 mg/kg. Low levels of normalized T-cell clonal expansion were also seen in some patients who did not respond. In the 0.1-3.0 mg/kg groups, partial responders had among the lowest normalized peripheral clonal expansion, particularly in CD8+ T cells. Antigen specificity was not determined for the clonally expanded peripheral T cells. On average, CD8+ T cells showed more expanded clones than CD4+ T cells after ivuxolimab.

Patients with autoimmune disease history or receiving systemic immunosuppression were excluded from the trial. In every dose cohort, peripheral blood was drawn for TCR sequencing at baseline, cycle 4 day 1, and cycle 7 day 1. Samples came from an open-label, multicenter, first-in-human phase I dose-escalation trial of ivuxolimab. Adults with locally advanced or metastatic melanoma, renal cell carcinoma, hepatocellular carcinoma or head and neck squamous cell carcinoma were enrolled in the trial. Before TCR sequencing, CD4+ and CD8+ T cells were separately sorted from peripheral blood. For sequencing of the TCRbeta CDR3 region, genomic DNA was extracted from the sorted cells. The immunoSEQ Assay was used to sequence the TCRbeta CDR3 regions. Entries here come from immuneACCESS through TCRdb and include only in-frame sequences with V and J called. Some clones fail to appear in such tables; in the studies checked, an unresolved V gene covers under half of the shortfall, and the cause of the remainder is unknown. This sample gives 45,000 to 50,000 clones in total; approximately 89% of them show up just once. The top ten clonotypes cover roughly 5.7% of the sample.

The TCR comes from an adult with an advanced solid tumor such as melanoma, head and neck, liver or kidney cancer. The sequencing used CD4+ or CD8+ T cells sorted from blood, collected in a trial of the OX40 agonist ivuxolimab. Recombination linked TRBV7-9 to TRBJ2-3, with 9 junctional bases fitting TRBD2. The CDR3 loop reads CASSLVAGDTDTQYF. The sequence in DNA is TGTGCCAGCAGCCTCGTAGCGGGAGACACAGATACGCAGTATTTT.